The 3 T cell receptor beta chains below were found in one sample sequenced in a study of T cell responses to AZD1222 COVID-19 vaccine. Only in-frame clones appear in the TCRdb table, and some are missing; sequencing was by immunoSEQ multiplex PCR. This sample carries about 150,000 clones, roughly 87% of them seen once, and the ten largest clones take 5% to 6.5%. The material was peripheral blood, obtained 28 days after the second AZD1222 dose. The receptors come from an adult who received the AZD1222 COVID-19 vaccine.

The V call is TRBV7-2, the J call TRBJ1-5; D is possibly TRBD1 (5 bases). CDR3 size: 14 residues. Germline V gene sequence: CDR1 SGHTA, CDR2 FQGNSA. Trimming cost V 2 bases and J 4 bases, with 9 bases left between them. CDR3 nucleotide sequence: TGTGCCAGCAGCTTAAGGGCAGGGAATCAGCCCCAGCATTTT. Protein product: CASSLRAGNQPQHF.

There are a few counts of this clone. The rearrangement joins TRBV6-1 to TRBJ2-7; D is unclear. Trimming pared 3 bases from V and 2 bases from J, leaving 5 bases between. Germline CDR1 is MNHNS and CDR2 is SASEGT. The CDR3 is made up of 12 amino acids. This chain's CDR3 is CASSDGTYEQYF. For the CDR3, the DNA is TGTGCCAGCAGTGATGGTACCTACGAGCAGTACTTC.

The gene calls are TRBV4-2 and TRBJ2-5, with 13 bases fitting TRBD2. Unmatched junction bases numbered 7, after V lost 4 bases and J lost 2 bases. The CDR3 is 17 residues long. From germline, CDR1 is LGHNA and CDR2 YNFKEQ. CDR3 DNA: TGTGCCAGCAGCCCAACTAGCGGGGGGGCGGTGCAAGAGACCCAGTACTTC. Protein sequence: CASSPTSGGAVQETQYF.